A selection of T cell receptor beta chains follows, all from one sample in a study of technical replicates of blood from a handful of donors. Clones were sequenced by immunoSEQ multiplex PCR, and TCRdb holds only the in-frame ones, with some missing. This table has roughly 57,000 clones, 90% to 95% appearing once. Sequencing input: PBMCs. Receptors were obtained from a human donor in good health. Some clones in this sample may be carry-over from other donors' samples. Each CDR3 is given with its conserved first and last residue.

V	J	CDR3
TRBV5-5	TRBJ2-1	CASSLRTLGGLAGTNEQFF
TRBV11-2	TRBJ1-1	CASSLGTGGRRTEAFF
TRBV11-3	TRBJ1-2	CASSLAGQTSYGYTF
TRBV23-1	TRBJ2-7	CASSQMRIAHDHEQYF
TRBV6-5	TRBJ2-1	CASSPTGTSRNEQFF
TRBV6-6	TRBJ2-7	CASSERDISYEQYF
TRBV27	TRBJ1-6	CASTVTYRYNSPLHF
TRBV29-1	TRBJ2-2	CSVEPDTGVTGELFF
TRBV5-1	TRBJ1-2	CASSSGNYGYTF
TRBV2	TRBJ1-6	CASSDMTDYNSPLHF
TRBV27	TRBJ1-6	CASRPLGGYNSPLHF
TRBV7-2	TRBJ2-5	CASSLKGGSGGAGETQYF
TRBV7-2	TRBJ2-2	CASSSSGPTTGELFF
TRBV2	TRBJ1-6	CASSEVRRPQLNSPLHF
TRBV5-1	TRBJ1-6	CASSFVPHRDNSPLHF
TRBV18	TRBJ2-7	CASSLGHNYEQYF
TRBV19	TRBJ1-5	CASSIWWANQPQHF
TRBV5-1	TRBJ2-1	CASSGTGGKGEQFF
TRBV21-1	TRBJ2-2	CASSSEIGTGGTGELFF
TRBV4-2	TRBJ1-5	CASSQEGGATPQHF
TRBV9	TRBJ1-2	CASSGGQLYGYTF
TRBV2	TRBJ2-1	CASSGRGADNEQFF
TRBV6-4	TRBJ2-5	CASSSGGTRGETQYF
TRBV10-3	TRBJ2-7	CAISGLAGGPYEQYF
TRBV9	TRBJ2-5	CASSVYDRDVETQYF
TRBV6-1	TRBJ1-5	CASSEERRQPQHF
TRBV14	TRBJ2-2	CASSQGEGDKVLTGELFF
TRBV6-1	TRBJ2-1	CASSGVYGGLANEQFF
TRBV7-2	TRBJ2-7	CASSLIWTGSEQYF
TRBV2	TRBJ1-5	CASSGGTGGWQPQHF
TRBV7-9	TRBJ1-2	CASSLDQNYGYTF
TRBV4-2	TRBJ1-2	CASSQDDGRPNYGYTF
TRBV6-5	TRBJ2-1	CASSFKGAYNEQFF
TRBV19	TRBJ1-5	CASSMGGDINPQHF
TRBV11-2	TRBJ1-2	CAIPGDRVSGYGYTF
TRBV4-3	TRBJ2-3	CASSQIPYTLGDTQYF
TRBV7-3	TRBJ1-1	CASSSGGAGTEAFF
TRBV5-1	TRBJ1-1	CASTPSGGYTEAFF
TRBV29-1	TRBJ1-5	CSDPRDQPQHF
TRBV27	TRBJ2-2	CASRIGTSGHHGELFF
TRBV5-4	TRBJ1-2	CASSLGQAPGYTF
TRBV7-7	TRBJ2-5	CASSLDMIQETQYF
TRBV29-1	TRBJ1-2	CSAETTGTHGYTF
TRBV7-9	TRBJ2-5	CASSPFGETQYF
TRBV5-1	TRBJ1-2	CASSSTGFAGYTF
TRBV12-5	TRBJ1-1	CASGLVQRGALPVNTEAFF
TRBV7-9	TRBJ1-2	CASSLGAGYGYTF
TRBV6-5	TRBJ1-5	CASSYSIRGQPQHF
TRBV5-4	TRBJ2-7	CASSLGSGGRGEQYF
TRBV27	TRBJ1-1	CASKGGAALTEAFF
TRBV29-1	TRBJ1-4	CSVLEDRSEKLFF
TRBV4-2	TRBJ1-2	CASSQPGQRVGYTF
TRBV29-1	TRBJ2-5	CSVEAGAGETQYF